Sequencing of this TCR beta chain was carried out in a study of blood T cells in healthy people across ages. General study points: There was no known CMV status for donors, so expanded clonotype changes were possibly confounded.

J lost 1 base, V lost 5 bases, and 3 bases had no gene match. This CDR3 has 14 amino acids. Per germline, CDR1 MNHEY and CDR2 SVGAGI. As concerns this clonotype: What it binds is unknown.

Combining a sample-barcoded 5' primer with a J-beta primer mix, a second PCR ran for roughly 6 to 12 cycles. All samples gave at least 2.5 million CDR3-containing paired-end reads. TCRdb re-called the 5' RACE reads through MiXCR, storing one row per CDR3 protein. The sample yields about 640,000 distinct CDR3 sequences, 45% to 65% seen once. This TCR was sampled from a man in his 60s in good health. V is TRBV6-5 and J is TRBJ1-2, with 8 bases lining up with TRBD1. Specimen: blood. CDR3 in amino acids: CASSKDRDNYGYTF. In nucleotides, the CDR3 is TGTGCCAGCAGTAAGGACAGGGATAACTATGGCTACACCTTC.